This TCR beta chain emerged from a study of identical twins. Study conclusions and caveats: Weaker excess twin sharing was observed in beta out-of-frame sequences. Out-of-frame alpha sequences common to twins were enriched for low generation probability. There were fewer insertions in abundant cord blood beta clonotypes, but memory repertoires showed no such pattern.

This clonotype occurred many times. Antigen unknown. Via MiXCR, TCRdb re-called the 5' RACE reads, giving one row per CDR3 protein. Here the sample spans some 500,000 distinct CDR3 sequences, 12% to 15% being singletons. With 1 base removed from V and 0 bases from J, the gap between germline ends came to 14 bases. The germline V gene encodes CDR1 SGHDT and CDR2 YYEEEE. CDR3 length equals 17 residues. The data were also submitted as part of a second study, on yellow fever vaccine responses in identical twins.

Sequencing used CD4+ T cells sorted from blood. The chain links TRBV5-6 to TRBJ2-1, with a weak D call TRBD1 (5 bases). The sequence came from a woman between 18 and 29 years old in good health. The DNA of the CDR3 is TGTGCCAGCAGCTTGAGAACAGGCGGAAGCTCCTACAATGAGCAGTTCTTC. As protein: CASSLRTGGSSYNEQFF. The whole variable domain, filled in from reference TRBV5-6 and TRBJ2-1, reads DAGVTQSPTHLIKTRGQQVTLRCSPKSGHDTVSWYQQALGQGPQFIFQYYEEEERQRGNFPDRFSGHQFPNYSSELNVNALLLGDSALYLCASSLRTGGSSYNEQFFGPGTRLTVL.